These 21 T cell receptor beta chains were all obtained from the same sample, sequenced in a study of T cell changes during pregnancy in multiple sclerosis. Produced via immunoSEQ multiplex PCR; TCRdb's table is partial and in-frame only. The sample yields several thousand clones, more than 65% seen once. The sequences come from CD8+ T cells from peripheral blood mononuclear cells, collected in the second trimester of pregnancy. Receptors were obtained from a female donor in good health, enrolled as a control in a pregnancy study.

This clone was recorded once. The genes are TRBV30 and TRBJ2-7, with 10 positions matching TRBD2. Germline CDR1 and CDR2: GTSNPN and SVGIG (reference sequence). V was pared by 3 bases and J by 4 bases, with 3 bases of the junction left unmatched. The CDR3 runs 13 residues. CDR3 sequence (DNA): TGTGCCTGGAGAAGCGGGGGGGGGTACGAGCAGTACTTC. The encoded protein is CAWRSGGGYEQYF.

V and J are TRBV4-1 and TRBJ2-7; 12 nucleotides match TRBD1. The CDR3 covers 15 residues. The V gene end was trimmed by 3 bases and the J gene end by 5 bases; junction bases not matched to a gene: 5. Germline values: CDR1 MGHRA, CDR2 YSYEKL. The CDR3 spells CASSHPGQGADEQYF. Written as DNA, the CDR3 is TGCGCCAGCAGCCACCCGGGACAGGGGGCGGACGAGCAGTACTTC.

V usage is TRBV6-5 and J usage is TRBJ1-1, with 8 bases fitting TRBD1. The V gene's germline CDR1 is MNHEY and CDR2 SVGAGI. J was trimmed by 7 bases and V by 8 bases; bases with no gene match: 15. The CDR3 has 15 amino acids. The CDR3 nucleotides are TGTGCCAGCTTAGGTGGGGGGCAGGGGGCCGGTGAAGCTTTCTTT. It yields the protein CASLGGGQGAGEAFF.

V usage is TRBV6-4 and J usage is TRBJ2-3, with 14 bases lining up with TRBD2. Unmatched junction bases numbered 2, after V lost 5 bases and J lost 4 bases. The CDR3 is 15 amino acids. Looked up from germline, CDR1 is MRHNA and CDR2 is SNTAGT. The CDR3 DNA is TGTGCCAGCAGTCTGACTAGCGGGGGGGCAGATACGCAGTATTTT. This encodes CASSLTSGGADTQYF.

Note on this clone: A much more abundant neighbour one base away suggests this may be a read error. The chain is built from TRBV4-1 and TRBJ1-2; the D is unclear. The CDR3 totals 15 residues. Germline CDR1 and CDR2: MGHRA and YSYEKL. CDR3 residues: CVSSQETATGYGYTF. In DNA form, the CDR3 reads TGCGTCAGCAGCCAAGAGACGGCCACGGGGTATGGCTACACCTTC.

The rearrangement uses TRBV4-2 and TRBJ2-7; 7 bases align to TRBD2. Germline CDR1 and CDR2: LGHNA and YNFKEQ. J gave up 4 bases and V 5 bases, and 11 bases lay outside the gene matches. CDR3 length: 15 amino acids. CDR3 sequence: CASSDGGGPRYEQYF. The DNA for the CDR3 is TGTGCCAGCAGCGACGGGGGAGGGCCACGTTACGAGCAGTACTTC.

This clone was observed once. The V call is TRBV7-6, the J call TRBJ2-7, with D possibly matching TRBD1 (5 bases). CDR3 size: 16 residues. Germline V gene sequence: CDR1 SGHVS, CDR2 FNYEAQ. The V end lost 5 bases, the J end lost 4 bases, and 21 bases lay between the germline ends. As DNA, the CDR3 is TGTGCCAGCAGCCCTCAGATGGGGCCTCACCAATACGAGCAGTACTTC. Amino acid sequence: CASSPQMGPHQYEQYF.

The genes are TRBV9 and TRBJ1-1; possibly TRBD1 for D (6 bases). Germline V gene data show CDR1 as SGDLS and CDR2 as YYNGEE. The CDR3 covers 13 residues. V shed 4 bases and J shed 3 bases, with 10 bases lying between them. The CDR3 DNA reads TGTGCCAGCAGCTTGGACAGTTACACTGAAGCTTTCTTT. Its protein is CASSLDSYTEAFF.

The V call is TRBV27, the J call TRBJ2-7; D remains ambiguous. Germline V gene sequence: CDR1 MNHEY, CDR2 SMNVEV (reference sequence). Trimming took off 4 bases at V and 5 bases at J, with 18 bases between the two ends. The CDR3 is made up of 15 amino acids. This CDR3 is CASSSPRGPTDEQYF. The DNA for the CDR3 is TGTGCCAGCAGTTCCCCACGAGGTCCGACGGACGAGCAGTACTTC.

The rearrangement joins TRBV4-1 to TRBJ2-7; 7 bases align to TRBD1. Losses at the gene ends were 3 bases for V and 3 bases for J; bases not matched to a gene: 2. The CDR3 runs 13 residues. Germline CDR1 and CDR2: MGHRA and YSYEKL. In nucleotides, the CDR3 is TGCGCCAGCAGCCAGACAGGGAGCTACGAGCAGTACTTC. Protein product: CASSQTGSYEQYF.

This chain links TRBV5-6 with TRBJ1-4, with TRBD1 identical over 7 bases. V shed 1 base, J shed 8 bases, and the junction held 8 bases outside the gene matches. The CDR3 runs 15 residues. The germline V gene has CDR1 SGHDT and CDR2 YYEEEE. CDR3 amino acids: CASSLSETGREKLFF. CDR3 nucleotide sequence: TGTGCCAGCAGCTTGTCCGAGACAGGGCGCGAAAAACTGTTTTTT.

V usage is TRBV28 and J usage is TRBJ2-7; TRBD2 is a possible D gene (5 bases). Germline CDR1 is MDHEN and CDR2 is SYDVKM. Trimming stripped 7 bases from V and 5 bases from J, with 15 bases between. The CDR3 is 13 amino acids. The CDR3 spells CASTRLAGNEQYF. CDR3 sequence (DNA): TGTGCCAGCACCCGGCTAGCCGGGAACGAGCAGTACTTC.

The rearrangement joins TRBV4-3 to TRBJ2-1; D remains unclear. Germline CDR1 is LGHNA and CDR2 is YSLEER. The CDR3 is 15 amino acids. Trimming shortened V by 0 bases and J by 2 bases, and 8 bases separated the two germline ends. CDR3 sequence (DNA): TGCGCCAGCAGCCAAGATACCAGTACCTACAATGAGCAGTTCTTC. Residues: CASSQDTSTYNEQFF.

The V gene is TRBV11-2, the J gene TRBJ2-7; 7 bases are shared with TRBD1. This CDR3 has 15 amino acids. Germline lookup yields CDR1 SGHAT and CDR2 FQNNGV. The ends lost 5 bases at V and 1 base at J; junction bases unmatched: 8. CDR3 nucleotides: TGTGCCAGCAGCGTCGCAGGGACAGTTTCCTACGAGCAGTACTTC. This gives the protein CASSVAGTVSYEQYF. Looking up the rest from reference TRBV11-2 and TRBJ2-7 gives the full variable domain: EAGVAQSPRYKIIEKRQSVAFWCNPISGHATLYWYQQILGQGPKLLIQFQNNGVVDDSQLPKDRFSAERLKGVDSTLKIQPAKLEDSAVYLCASSVAGTVSYEQYFGPGTRLTVT.

The J gene is TRBJ1-3, the V gene TRBV15; D is ambiguous. The length of the CDR3 is 15 residues. Germline V lookup: CDR1 LNHNV, CDR2 YYDKDF (reference sequence). V was cut by 7 bases and J by 0 bases, with 13 bases left in between. CDR3 sequence (DNA): TGTGCCACCACCCCTGACTCCTCCTCTGGAAACACCATATATTTT. Its protein is CATTPDSSSGNTIYF.

The CDR3 DNA is TGTGCCAGCAGTCCCACTGTGAGCGGCACAGATACGCAGTATTTT. It translates to CASSPTVSGTDTQYF. V usage is TRBV6-1 and J usage is TRBJ2-3; unclear D gene. This CDR3 is built from 15 residues. Trimming removed 5 bases from V and 1 base from J, with 13 bases in between. In germline, CDR1 is MNHNS, CDR2 SASEGT.

V usage is TRBV21-1 and J usage is TRBJ2-5; TRBD2, the D gene given by the table, was not confirmed from the DNA. TRBV21-1 is tagged as a pseudogene. The CDR3 is made up of 12 amino acids. The DNA for the CDR3 is TGTGCCAGCACCCGGGGGGGGGAGACCCAGTACTTC. As protein: CASTRGGETQYF.

The chain couples TRBV27 to TRBJ2-3, with 14 bases identical to TRBD2. The CDR3 consists of 16 residues. The germline V gene has CDR1 MNHEY and CDR2 SMNVEV (reference sequence). The junction had 6 bases not matched to a gene; V was cut back by 4 bases and J by 6 bases. The CDR3: CASSSGTSGGGDTQYF. CDR3 in DNA: TGTGCCAGCAGTTCAGGGACTAGCGGGGGAGGGGATACGCAGTATTTT.

The gene calls are TRBV29-1 and TRBJ2-7, with D hard to call. The CDR3 runs 11 residues. V shed 6 bases and J shed 4 bases, with 10 bases lying between them. Germline CDR1 and CDR2: SQVTM and ANQGSEA. CDR3 sequence (DNA): TGCAGCGTGGCCTCCGGGTACGAGCAGTACTTC. Translating gives CSVASGYEQYF.

The V call is TRBV27, the J call TRBJ1-2, with 8 bases lining up with TRBD1. Germline values: CDR1 MNHEY, CDR2 SMNVEV (reference sequence). The CDR3 runs to 14 residues. The trim removed 2 bases at V and 4 bases at J, leaving 3 bases unmatched. This CDR3 reads CASSLQGAGYGYTF. CDR3 coding DNA: TGTGCCAGCAGTTTACAGGGGGCGGGCTATGGCTACACCTTC.

V usage is TRBV6-1 and J usage is TRBJ2-1, with D possibly TRBD2 on 6 matching bases. Germline V gene lookup returns CDR1 MNHNS and CDR2 SASEGT. The CDR3 totals 14 residues. With 1 base removed from V and 4 bases from J, the gap between germline ends came to 8 bases. The CDR3 DNA sequence: TGTGCCAGCAGTGAAGTTGGAGGGTACAATGAGCAGTTCTTC. It is translated as CASSEVGGYNEQFF.